Below are 30 T cell receptor beta chains sequenced from a single sample in a study of T cells after yellow fever vaccination. TCRdb independently ran MiXCR on the 5' RACE reads; one entry per CDR3 protein. The sample yields more than 65,000 distinct CDR3 sequences, 5% to 6.5% seen once. The sample consisted of CD4+ T cells sorted from PBMCs, taken less than 18 days after the first yellow fever vaccination. Source of these receptors: a man younger than 35 who received the YFV17D yellow fever vaccine.

This clonotype was found many times. V and J are TRBV20-1 and TRBJ2-7, with 8 nucleotides matching TRBD2. The J segment lost 2 bases and the V segment lost 6 bases, leaving 9 bases of the junction unmatched. This CDR3 contains 14 residues. Germline V CDR1 and CDR2: DFQATT, SNEGSKA (reference sequence). The CDR3 sequence is CSASSGGPPYEQYF. CDR3 nucleotide sequence: TGCAGTGCCTCCAGCGGGGGACCTCCCTACGAGCAGTACTTC.

This clonotype was observed many times. The V call is TRBV12-3 or TRBV12-4, the J call TRBJ2-2; D is perhaps TRBD1 (5 bases). Trimming took 5 bases from V and 3 from J, leaving 16 bases between them. This CDR3 is built from 16 residues. CDR3 DNA sequence: TGTGCCAGCAGTCCCCGGTTTGGGGCGGACACCGGGGAGCTGTTTTTT. This encodes CASSPRFGADTGELFF.

This clonotype has at least ten counts. The rearrangement uses TRBV12-3 or TRBV12-4 and TRBJ1-3, with a tentative D call TRBD1 (5 bases). This CDR3 is built from 13 residues. V lost 3 bases and J lost 10, with 13 bases in between. CDR3 loop: CASSFSSGGTIYF. CDR3 nucleotides: TGTGCCAGCAGTTTCTCATCCGGGGGGACCATATATTTT.

This clonotype was picked up many times. The chain is built from TRBV4-2 and TRBJ2-1; 10 nucleotides match TRBD2. V shed 4 bases, J shed 4 bases, and the junction held 10 bases outside the gene matches. Germline V gene data show CDR1 as LGHNA and CDR2 as YNFKEQ. The CDR3 totals 17 residues. DNA for the CDR3: TGTGCCAGCAGCCTTAACGGCGGGACTAGCGAATACAATGAGCAGTTCTTC. Protein sequence: CASSLNGGTSEYNEQFF.

This clonotype was seen ten or more times. The chain is built from TRBV20-1 and TRBJ2-7, with TRBD1 matching 7 bases. The CDR3 length is 13 residues. Per germline, CDR1 DFQATT and CDR2 SNEGSKA (reference sequence). With 4 bases clipped from V and 3 bases from J, the junction kept 6 bases outside the gene matches. The CDR3 loop reads CSANGQVDYEQYV. As DNA, the CDR3 is TGCAGTGCTAACGGACAGGTGGACTACGAGCAGTACGTC.

This clonotype was observed at least ten times. V usage is TRBV7-3 and J usage is TRBJ2-7, with 8 nucleotides matching TRBD1. With V trimmed by 8 bases and J by 0 bases, 6 bases remained unmatched. CDR3 size: 14 residues. The V gene's germline CDR1 is SGHTA and CDR2 FQGTGA. The CDR3 loop reads CASARTGSSYEQYF. The CDR3 region has the DNA TGTGCCAGCGCCCGGACAGGGAGCTCCTACGAGCAGTACTTC.

This clonotype was observed many times. The V gene is TRBV5-1, the J gene TRBJ2-5, with TRBD2 matching 7 bases. The CDR3 is made up of 15 amino acids. V trimming: 1 base; J trimming: 0 bases; junction bases outside the gene matches: 3. From germline, CDR1 is SGHRS and CDR2 YFSETQ. The CDR3: CASSLSSGNQETQYF. The DNA of the CDR3 is TGCGCCAGCAGCTTGTCTAGCGGTAACCAAGAGACCCAGTACTTC.

This clonotype was detected ten times or more. The rearrangement joins TRBV6-1 to TRBJ2-5; unclear D gene. V was cut by 3 bases and J by 3 bases, with 5 bases left in between. CDR3 size: 12 residues. The germline V gene has CDR1 MNHNS and CDR2 SASEGT. DNA of the CDR3: TGTGCCAGCAGTGACCCGGAAGAGACCCAGTACTTC. This gives the protein CASSDPEETQYF.

In its sample, this clonotype was seen many times. The CDR3 bases are TGTGCCAGCAGCCCTAGGTCCAGTTCGGAGACCCAGTACTTC. Protein product: CASSPRSSSETQYF. The rearrangement uses TRBV7-3 and TRBJ2-5; D is undetermined. Trimming cost V 5 bases and J 5 bases, with 15 bases left between them. The V gene's germline CDR1 is SGHTA and CDR2 FQGTGA. This CDR3 contains 14 residues.

This clonotype was seen ten or more times. The V call is TRBV20-1, the J call TRBJ2-6, with 8 bases identical to TRBD1. In germline, CDR1 is DFQATT, CDR2 SNEGSKA (reference sequence). Germline trimming cut 3 bases from V and 0 bases from J; bases unmatched to any gene: 4. This CDR3 comprises 16 residues. CDR3 nucleotides: TGCAGTGCTAGGGGACAGGAAAACTCTGGGGCCAACGTCCTGACTTTC. It encodes CSARGQENSGANVLTF.

This clonotype has ten or more counts. The gene calls are TRBV5-1 and TRBJ2-1; TRBD2 matches at 10 bases. This CDR3 region has 16 residues. The junction had 6 bases not matched to a gene; V was cut back by 2 bases and J by 4 bases. Germline loops: CDR1 SGHRS, CDR2 YFSETQ. The CDR3 DNA is TGCGCCAGCAGCTTCTTAGCGGGGGGTTCGTACAATGAGCAGTTCTTC. Protein product: CASSFLAGGSYNEQFF.

This clonotype was seen many times. The V call is TRBV10-1, the J call TRBJ2-3; TRBD2 might be the D (7 bases). The CDR3 runs to 16 residues. Trimming left V 2 bases short and J 5 bases short, with 17 bases between. From germline, CDR1 is WNHNN and CDR2 SYGVQD (reference sequence). The DNA of the CDR3 is TGCGCCAGCAGTGAGGGGGGGGCCCCGGGCAAAGATACGCAGTATTTT. Translated, it gives CASSEGGAPGKDTQYF.

This clonotype was detected ten times or more. The genes are TRBV5-1 and TRBJ2-1; D not resolved. The CDR3 consists of 14 residues. Per germline, CDR1 SGHRS and CDR2 YFSETQ. Trimming left V 5 bases short and J 0 bases short, with 9 bases between. The CDR3 reads CASREQSSYNEQFF. CDR3 DNA sequence: TGCGCCAGCAGAGAGCAGAGCTCCTACAATGAGCAGTTCTTC.

This clonotype was counted ten times or more. The V call is TRBV20-1, the J call TRBJ1-5; D gene unclear. Germline V gives CDR1 DFQATT, CDR2 SNEGSKA (reference sequence). This CDR3 contains 12 residues. Deletions cut 6 bases from V and 0 bases from J, with 6 bases between. CDR3 in amino acids: CSAMYSNQPQHF. The CDR3 region has the DNA TGCAGTGCCATGTATAGCAATCAGCCCCAGCATTTT.

This clonotype was counted ten times or more. The chain has TRBV5-1 and TRBJ2-5; D perhaps matches TRBD1 (5 bases). V was pared by 1 base and J by 4 bases, with 11 bases between. The CDR3 sequence is 14 residues long. CDR1 is SGHRS and CDR2 is YFSETQ in the germline V gene. The CDR3 protein is CASSLTLQGETQYF. CDR3 coding DNA: TGCGCCAGCAGCTTGACCCTCCAGGGAGAGACCCAGTACTTC.

This clonotype has a count of ten or more. This chain links TRBV5-4 with TRBJ1-2; D gene ambiguous. The CDR3 runs to 13 residues. V was cut by 1 base and J by 2 bases, with 6 bases left in between. From germline, CDR1 is SGHNT and CDR2 YYREEE (reference sequence). CDR3 sequence: CASSLRQNYGYTF. CDR3 in DNA: TGTGCCAGCAGCTTGCGGCAGAACTATGGCTACACCTTC.

This clonotype showed up many times. This chain links TRBV7-9 with TRBJ2-2; perhaps TRBD2 as D (5 bases). The germline CDR1 and CDR2 sequences are SEHNR and FQNEAQ (reference sequence). This CDR3 is 15 amino acids long. V dropped 4 bases and J dropped 8 bases, with 17 bases sitting between them. The CDR3 sequence is CASSSSTRKVGELFF. In DNA form, the CDR3 reads TGTGCCAGCAGCTCCTCTACTAGAAAAGTTGGGGAGCTGTTTTTT.

This clonotype showed up many times. The V call is TRBV7-9, the J call TRBJ1-2; tentatively, D is TRBD1 (6 bases). The CDR3 loop spans 17 amino acids. Looked up from germline, CDR1 is SEHNR and CDR2 is FQNEAQ (reference sequence). V was shortened by 5 bases and J by 4 bases, with 23 bases between the two germline ends. Written as DNA, the CDR3 is TGTGCCAGCAGCCTTAGGCCCCTACAGGGAAAGGTCTATGGCTACACCTTC. Its protein product is CASSLRPLQGKVYGYTF.

This clonotype was detected many times. V gene TRBV28 combines with J gene TRBJ2-2; no definite D call. Germline V gene lookup returns CDR1 MDHEN and CDR2 SYDVKM. The ends were cut back, 8 bases at V and 10 bases at J, with 11 bases in the middle. This CDR3 is 11 amino acids long. In nucleotides, the CDR3 is TGTGCCAGCTCCCGCCCCGAGGAGCTGTTTTTT. The encoded protein is CASSRPEELFF.

This clonotype was counted at least ten times. The chain carries TRBV19 and TRBJ2-5; tentative D call: TRBD1 (6 bases). The V gene's germline CDR1 is LNHDA and CDR2 SQIVND (reference sequence). V shed 1 base and J shed 2 bases, with 14 bases lying between them. CDR3 size: 16 residues. CDR3 bases: TGTGCCAGTAGTATAGGGGGGCGATTCGGACAAGAGACCCAGTACTTC. This gives the protein CASSIGGRFGQETQYF.

This clonotype has at least ten counts. This chain joins TRBV9 and TRBJ2-5, with 11 bases aligning to TRBD1. J was trimmed by 4 bases and V by 0 bases; bases with no gene match: 2. The CDR3 has 15 amino acids. Germline V gives CDR1 SGDLS, CDR2 YYNGEE. CDR3 sequence (DNA): TGTGCCAGCAGCGTAGGGACAGGGGGCATAGAGACCCAGTACTTC. Amino acid sequence: CASSVGTGGIETQYF. The full variable domain, rest sourced from reference TRBV9 and TRBJ2-5, is DSGVTQTPKHLITATGQRVTLRCSPRSGDLSVYWYQQSLDQGLQFLIQYYNGEERAKGNILERFSAQQFPDLHSELNLSSLELGDSALYFCASSVGTGGIETQYFGPGTRLLVL.

This clonotype occurred many times. The V call is TRBV13, the J call TRBJ1-3, with D tentatively TRBD1 (5 bases). There are 14 residues in the CDR3. Germline CDR1 and CDR2: PRHDT and FYEKMQ (reference sequence). With 10 bases removed from V and 4 bases from J, the gap between germline ends came to 17 bases. The CDR3 spells CANARGRAGNTIYF. The CDR3 DNA reads as TGTGCCAACGCGAGGGGACGGGCGGGAAACACCATATATTTT.

This clonotype was counted at least ten times. The chain recombines TRBV7-9 with TRBJ2-7; no definite D call. The CDR3 sequence is 13 residues long. With 4 bases removed from V and 3 bases from J, the gap between germline ends came to 10 bases. Germline loops: CDR1 SEHNR, CDR2 FQNEAQ (reference sequence). CDR3 sequence reads: CASSSPTNYEQYV. The CDR3 DNA is TGTGCCAGCAGCTCGCCGACCAACTACGAGCAGTACGTC.

Many counts were recorded for this clonotype. The rearrangement links TRBV5-5 to TRBJ1-4; weak D call: TRBD1 (5 bases). The germline V gene encodes CDR1 SGHKS and CDR2 YYEKEE (reference sequence). The CDR3 has 18 residues. V was cut by 2 bases and J by 2 bases, with 19 bases left in between. The CDR3 DNA reads as TGTGCCAGCAGCTTTATAACAGGTGCCAATCCGACTAATGAAAAACTGTTTTTT. Translating it yields CASSFITGANPTNEKLFF.

The J gene is TRBJ2-6, the V gene TRBV5-1; D remains ambiguous. Trimming left V 7 bases short and J 0 bases short, with 11 bases between. The CDR3 totals 15 residues. Germline V gene data show CDR1 as SGHRS and CDR2 as YFSETQ. CDR3 protein: CASGTPSSGANVLTF. As DNA, the CDR3 is TGCGCCAGCGGAACACCCAGCTCTGGGGCCAACGTCCTGACTTTC.

This clonotype has a count of ten or more. The CDR3 DNA is TGTGCCAGCAGTCCTCAGAGGGACACTGAAGCTTTCTTT. It yields the protein CASSPQRDTEAFF. This chain links TRBV7-2 with TRBJ1-1; the D is unclear. Germline lookup yields CDR1 SGHTA and CDR2 FQGNSA. V lost 6 bases and J 3 bases, leaving 11 bases between the germline ends. This CDR3 has 13 residues.

This clonotype occurred many times. This sequence joins TRBV13 and TRBJ2-7; D is ambiguous. CDR3 size: 17 residues. Germline V gene sequence: CDR1 PRHDT, CDR2 FYEKMQ (reference sequence). Trimming removed 1 base at V and 0 bases at J, with 16 bases between. The CDR3 reads CASSLERPGASSYEQYF. The CDR3 DNA follows: TGTGCCAGCAGCTTAGAACGCCCGGGTGCTAGCTCCTACGAGCAGTACTTC.

There are many counts of this clonotype. CDR3: CASSPGLDSPLHF. DNA for the CDR3: TGTGCCAGCTCACCCGGGCTAGATTCACCCCTCCACTTT. The chain combines TRBV18 with TRBJ1-6; D not resolved. The V gene's germline CDR1 is KGHSH and CDR2 LQKENI. The CDR3 runs 13 residues. The V end was cut by 3 bases, the J end by 8 bases, with 8 bases between.

This clonotype was seen at least ten times. The chain links TRBV7-3 to TRBJ2-3; D is undetermined. This CDR3 is 13 amino acids long. Per germline, CDR1 SGHTA and CDR2 FQGTGA. Trimming took 2 bases from V and 4 from J, leaving 7 bases between them. The CDR3 sequence: CASSLRLADTQYF. CDR3 sequence (DNA): TGTGCCAGCAGCTTACGCCTAGCAGATACGCAGTATTTT.

This clonotype appeared many times. The chain recombines TRBV11-2 with TRBJ2-7; TRBD1 might be the D (6 bases). The CDR3 has 12 residues. V shed 5 bases and J shed 6 bases, with 11 bases lying between them. Germline-derived CDR1 and CDR2 are SGHAT and FQNNGV. Written as DNA, the CDR3 is TGTGCCAGCAGCCCGGACAGTCTCGAGCAGTACGTC. Amino acids: CASSPDSLEQYV.